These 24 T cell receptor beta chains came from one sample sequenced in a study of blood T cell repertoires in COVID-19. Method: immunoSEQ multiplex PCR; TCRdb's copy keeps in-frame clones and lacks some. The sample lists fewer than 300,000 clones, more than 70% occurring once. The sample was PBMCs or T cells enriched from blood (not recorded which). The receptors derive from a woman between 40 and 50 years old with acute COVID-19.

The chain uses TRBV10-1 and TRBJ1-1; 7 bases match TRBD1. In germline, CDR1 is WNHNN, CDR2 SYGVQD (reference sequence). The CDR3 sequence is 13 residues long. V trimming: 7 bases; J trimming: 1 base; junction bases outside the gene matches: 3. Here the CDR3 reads CASMGQQNTEAFF. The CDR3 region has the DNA TGCGCCAGCATGGGACAGCAGAACACTGAAGCTTTCTTT.

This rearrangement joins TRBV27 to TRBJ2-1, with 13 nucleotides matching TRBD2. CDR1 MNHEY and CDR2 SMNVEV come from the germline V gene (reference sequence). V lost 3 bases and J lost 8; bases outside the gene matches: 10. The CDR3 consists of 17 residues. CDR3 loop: CASSFLGLAGSGDEQFF. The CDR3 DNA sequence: TGTGCCAGCAGTTTTCTGGGACTAGCGGGATCGGGGGATGAGCAGTTCTTC.

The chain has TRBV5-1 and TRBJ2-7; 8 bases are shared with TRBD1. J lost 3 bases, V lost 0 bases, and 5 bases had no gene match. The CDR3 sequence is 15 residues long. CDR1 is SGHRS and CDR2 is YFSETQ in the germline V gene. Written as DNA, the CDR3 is TGCGCCAGCAGCTTGGGAGGGACAGGAAACTACGAGCAGTACGTC. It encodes CASSLGGTGNYEQYV.

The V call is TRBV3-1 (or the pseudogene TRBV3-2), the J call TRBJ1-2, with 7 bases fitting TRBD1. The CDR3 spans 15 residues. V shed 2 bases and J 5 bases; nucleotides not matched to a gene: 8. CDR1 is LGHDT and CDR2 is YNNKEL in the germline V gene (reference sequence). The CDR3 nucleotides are TGTGCCAGCAGCCAACCGGGACAGAGCTATTATGGCTACACCTTC. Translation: CASSQPGQSYYGYTF.

This CDR3 reads CASSQPGAGYGYTF. CDR3 nucleotides: TGTGCCAGCAGCCAGCCGGGCGCGGGATATGGCTACACCTTC. This sequence joins TRBV5-4 and TRBJ1-2; unclear D gene. Germline CDR1 reads SGHNT; CDR2 reads YYREEE (reference sequence). The CDR3 is 14 residues long. Trimming took 4 bases from V and 5 from J, leaving 15 bases between them.

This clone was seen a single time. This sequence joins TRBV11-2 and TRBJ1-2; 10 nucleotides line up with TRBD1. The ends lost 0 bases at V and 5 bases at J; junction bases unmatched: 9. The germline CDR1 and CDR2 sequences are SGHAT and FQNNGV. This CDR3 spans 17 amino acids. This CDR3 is CASSLDLMTGGIYGYTF. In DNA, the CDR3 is TGTGCCAGCAGCTTAGACCTGATGACAGGGGGCATTTATGGCTACACCTTC.

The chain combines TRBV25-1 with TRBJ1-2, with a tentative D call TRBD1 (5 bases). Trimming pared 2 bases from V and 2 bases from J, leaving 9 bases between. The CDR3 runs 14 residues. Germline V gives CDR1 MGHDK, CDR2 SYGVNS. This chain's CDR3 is CASSERTRNYGYTF. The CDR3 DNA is TGTGCCAGCAGTGAAAGGACACGGAACTATGGCTACACCTTC.

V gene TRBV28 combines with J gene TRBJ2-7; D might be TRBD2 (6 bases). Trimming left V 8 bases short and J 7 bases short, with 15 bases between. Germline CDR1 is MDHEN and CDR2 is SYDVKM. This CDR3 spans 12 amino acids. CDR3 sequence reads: CASAPRGREQYF. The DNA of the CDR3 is TGTGCCAGCGCCCCTCGGGGGAGAGAGCAGTACTTC. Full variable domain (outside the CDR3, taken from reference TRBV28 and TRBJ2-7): DVKVTQSSRYLVKRTGEKVFLECVQDMDHENMFWYRQDPGLGLRLIYFSYDVKMKEKGDIPEGYSVSREKKERFSLILESASTNQTSMYLCASAPRGREQYFGPGTRLTVT.

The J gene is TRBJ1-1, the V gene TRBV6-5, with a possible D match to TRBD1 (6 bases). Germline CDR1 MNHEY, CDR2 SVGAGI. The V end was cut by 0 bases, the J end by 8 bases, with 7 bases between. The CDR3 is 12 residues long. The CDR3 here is CASSYSTGEAFF. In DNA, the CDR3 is TGTGCCAGCAGTTACTCGACAGGAGAAGCTTTCTTT.

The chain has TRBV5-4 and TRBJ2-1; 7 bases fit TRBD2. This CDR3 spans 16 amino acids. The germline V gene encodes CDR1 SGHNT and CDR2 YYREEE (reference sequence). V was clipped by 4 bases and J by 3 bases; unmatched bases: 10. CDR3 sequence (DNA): TGTGCCAGCAGCCGGAGGCGGGAGCGACTCTACAATGAGCAGTTCTTC. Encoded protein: CASSRRRERLYNEQFF.

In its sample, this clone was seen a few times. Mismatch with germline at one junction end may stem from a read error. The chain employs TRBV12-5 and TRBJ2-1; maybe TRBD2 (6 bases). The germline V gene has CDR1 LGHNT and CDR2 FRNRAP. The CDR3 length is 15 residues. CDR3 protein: CASGLGTTSYDEQFF. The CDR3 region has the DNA TGTGCTAGTGGTTTGGGAACTACTAGCTACGATGAGCAGTTCTTC.

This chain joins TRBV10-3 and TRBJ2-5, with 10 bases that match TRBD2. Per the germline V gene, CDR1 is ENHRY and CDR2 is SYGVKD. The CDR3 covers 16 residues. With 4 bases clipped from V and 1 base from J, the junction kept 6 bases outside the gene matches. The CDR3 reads CAISGSSGSTQETQYF. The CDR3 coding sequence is TGTGCCATCAGTGGCTCTAGCGGGAGTACCCAAGAGACCCAGTACTTC.

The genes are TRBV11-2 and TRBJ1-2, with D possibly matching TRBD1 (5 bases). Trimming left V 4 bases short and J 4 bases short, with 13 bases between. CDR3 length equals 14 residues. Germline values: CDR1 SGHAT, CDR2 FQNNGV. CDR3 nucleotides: TGTGCCAGCAGCTCTACTTTACAGGCCTATGGCTACACCTTC. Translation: CASSSTLQAYGYTF.

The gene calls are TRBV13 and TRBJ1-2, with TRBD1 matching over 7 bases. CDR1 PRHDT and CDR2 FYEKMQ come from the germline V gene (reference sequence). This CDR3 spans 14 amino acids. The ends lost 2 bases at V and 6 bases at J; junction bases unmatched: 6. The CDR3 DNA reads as TGTGCCAGCAGCTTACCAGGGGGATCAAATGGCTACACCTTC. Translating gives CASSLPGGSNGYTF.

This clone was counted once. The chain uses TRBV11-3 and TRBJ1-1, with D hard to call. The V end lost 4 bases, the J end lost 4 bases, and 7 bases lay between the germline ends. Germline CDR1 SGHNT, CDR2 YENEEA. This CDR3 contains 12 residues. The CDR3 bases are TGTGCCAGCAGCTCAGAGAGCACTGAAGCTTTCTTT. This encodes CASSSESTEAFF.

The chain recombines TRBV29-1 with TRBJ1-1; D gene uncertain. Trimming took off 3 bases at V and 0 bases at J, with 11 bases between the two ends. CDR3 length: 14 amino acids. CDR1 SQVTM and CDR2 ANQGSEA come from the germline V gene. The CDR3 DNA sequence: TGCAGCGTTGAGGTCTCACATCTGAACACTGAAGCTTTCTTT. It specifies CSVEVSHLNTEAFF.

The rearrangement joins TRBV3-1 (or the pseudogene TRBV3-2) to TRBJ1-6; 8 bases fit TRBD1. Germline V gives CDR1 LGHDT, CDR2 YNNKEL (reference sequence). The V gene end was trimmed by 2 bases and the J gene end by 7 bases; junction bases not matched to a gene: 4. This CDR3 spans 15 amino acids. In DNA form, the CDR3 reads TGTGCCAGCAGCCAATCAGGGGGCGAAAATTCACCCCTCCACTTT. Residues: CASSQSGGENSPLHF.

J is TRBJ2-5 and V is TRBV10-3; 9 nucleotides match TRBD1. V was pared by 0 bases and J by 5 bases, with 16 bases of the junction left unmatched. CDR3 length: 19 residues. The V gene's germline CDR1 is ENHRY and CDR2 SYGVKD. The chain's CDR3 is CAISESNRGPEVPEETQYF. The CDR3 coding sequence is TGTGCCATCAGTGAGTCGAACAGGGGGCCAGAAGTCCCAGAGGAGACCCAGTACTTC.

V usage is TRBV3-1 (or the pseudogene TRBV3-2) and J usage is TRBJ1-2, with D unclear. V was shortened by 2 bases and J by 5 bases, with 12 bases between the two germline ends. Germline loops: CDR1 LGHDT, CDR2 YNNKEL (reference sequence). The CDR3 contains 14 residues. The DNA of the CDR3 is TGTGCCAGCAGCCAAATGACGGTGACTTATGGCTACACCTTC. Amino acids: CASSQMTVTYGYTF.

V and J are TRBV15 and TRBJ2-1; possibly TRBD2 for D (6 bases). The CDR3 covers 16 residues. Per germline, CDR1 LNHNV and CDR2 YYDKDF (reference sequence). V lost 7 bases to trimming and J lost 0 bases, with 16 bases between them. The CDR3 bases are TGTGCCACCACGTCTTGGAACGGGGGCTCCTACAATGAGCAGTTCTTC. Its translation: CATTSWNGGSYNEQFF.

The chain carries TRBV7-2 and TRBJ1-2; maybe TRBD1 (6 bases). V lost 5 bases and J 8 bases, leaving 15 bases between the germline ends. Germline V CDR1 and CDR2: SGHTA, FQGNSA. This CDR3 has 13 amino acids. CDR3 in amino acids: CASSINRAWGYTF. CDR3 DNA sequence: TGTGCCAGCAGCATTAACAGGGCTTGGGGCTACACCTTC.

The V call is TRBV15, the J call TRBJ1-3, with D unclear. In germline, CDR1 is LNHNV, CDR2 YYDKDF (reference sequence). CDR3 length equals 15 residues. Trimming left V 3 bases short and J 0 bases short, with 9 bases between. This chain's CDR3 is CATSSSGISGNTIYF. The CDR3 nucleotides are TGTGCCACCAGCAGTTCGGGGATCTCTGGAAACACCATATATTTT.

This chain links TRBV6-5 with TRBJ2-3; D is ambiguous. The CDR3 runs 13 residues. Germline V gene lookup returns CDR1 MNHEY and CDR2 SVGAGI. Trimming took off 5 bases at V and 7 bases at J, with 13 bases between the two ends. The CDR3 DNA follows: TGTGCCAGCAGTACCCCGGAACTATATACGCAGTATTTT. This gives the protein CASSTPELYTQYF.

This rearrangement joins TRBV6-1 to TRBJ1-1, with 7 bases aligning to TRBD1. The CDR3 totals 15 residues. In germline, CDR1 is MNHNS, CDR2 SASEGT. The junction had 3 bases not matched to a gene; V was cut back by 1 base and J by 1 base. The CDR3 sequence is CASSEDRDRNTEAFF. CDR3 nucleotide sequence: TGTGCCAGCAGTGAAGACCGGGACAGGAACACTGAAGCTTTCTTT.